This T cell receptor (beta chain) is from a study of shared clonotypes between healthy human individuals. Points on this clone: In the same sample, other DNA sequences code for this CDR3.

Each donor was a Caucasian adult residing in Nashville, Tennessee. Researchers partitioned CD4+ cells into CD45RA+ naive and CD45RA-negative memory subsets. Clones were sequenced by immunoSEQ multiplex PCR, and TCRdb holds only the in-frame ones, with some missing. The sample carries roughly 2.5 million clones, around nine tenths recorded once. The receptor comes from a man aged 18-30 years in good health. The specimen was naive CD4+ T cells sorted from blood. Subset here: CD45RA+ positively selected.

The DNA for the CDR3 is TGTGCCAGTAGTATAACAGGCAGCACAGATACGCAGTATTTT. Amino acids: CASSITGSTDTQYF. The rearrangement uses TRBV19 and TRBJ2-3; weak D call: TRBD1 (5 bases). CDR1 is LNHDA, CDR2 SQIVND, per germline (reference sequence). V was clipped by 2 bases and J by 0 bases, with 6 bases between them. The CDR3 runs 14 residues.